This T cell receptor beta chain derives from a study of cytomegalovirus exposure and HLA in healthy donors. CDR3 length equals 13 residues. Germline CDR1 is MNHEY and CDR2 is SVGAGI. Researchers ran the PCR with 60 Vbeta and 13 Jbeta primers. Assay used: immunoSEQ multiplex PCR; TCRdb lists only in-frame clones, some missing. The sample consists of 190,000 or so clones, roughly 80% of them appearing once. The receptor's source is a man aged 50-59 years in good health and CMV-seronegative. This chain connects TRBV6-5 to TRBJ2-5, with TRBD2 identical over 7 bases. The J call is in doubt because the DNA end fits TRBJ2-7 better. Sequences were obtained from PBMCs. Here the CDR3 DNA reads TGTGCCAGCAGCCTCCCGGGAGGCTACGAGCAGTACTTC. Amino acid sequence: CASSLPGGYEQYF.